This note documents a single T cell receptor beta chain sequence. Its antigen is as yet unknown. Generated by immunoSEQ multiplex PCR, the TCRdb table keeps only in-frame clones and is missing some. The repertoire holds 65,000 to 80,000 clones, with around nine tenths as singletons. The sample comes from a study of glioma-infiltrating T cells after dendritic cell vaccination. About the study: Dendritic cells derived from monocytes and pulsed with autologous tumor lysate formed the vaccine. Study-level results: Few patients contributed both blood and tumor specimens.

The CDR3 spans 14 residues. J was trimmed by 5 bases and V by 5 bases; bases with no gene match: 7. Per germline, CDR1 SGHAT and CDR2 FQNNGV. Indicated time point: after dendritic cell vaccination, including at tumor progression/relapse. All glioblastoma patients lacked an isocitrate dehydrogenase mutation. The chain has TRBV11-2 and TRBJ1-1, with 8 bases matching TRBD1. This clonotype was obtained from a human donor with glioblastoma. The specimen was blood, collected after dendritic cell vaccination. CDR3 nucleotide sequence: TGTGCCAGCAGCCTTCGACAGGGGTGGACTGAAGCTTTCTTT. Translated: CASSLRQGWTEAFF.